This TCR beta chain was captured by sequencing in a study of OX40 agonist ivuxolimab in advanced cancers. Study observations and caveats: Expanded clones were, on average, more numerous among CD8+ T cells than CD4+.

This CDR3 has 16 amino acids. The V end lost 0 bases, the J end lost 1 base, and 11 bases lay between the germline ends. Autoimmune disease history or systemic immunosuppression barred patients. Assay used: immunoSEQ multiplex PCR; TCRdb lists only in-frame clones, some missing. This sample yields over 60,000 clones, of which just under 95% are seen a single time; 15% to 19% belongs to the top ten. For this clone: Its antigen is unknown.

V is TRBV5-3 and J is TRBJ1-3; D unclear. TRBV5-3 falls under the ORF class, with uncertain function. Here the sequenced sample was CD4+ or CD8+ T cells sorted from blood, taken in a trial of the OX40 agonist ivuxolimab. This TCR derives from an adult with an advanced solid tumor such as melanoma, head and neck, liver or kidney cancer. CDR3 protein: CARSLGRCTSGNTIYF. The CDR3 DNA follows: TGTGCCAGAAGCTTGGGCCGATGTACTTCTGGAAACACCATATATTTT.